This T cell receptor beta chain comes out of a study of shared clonotypes between healthy human individuals. Naive CD8 cells were CD45RO-negative, positively selected for CCR7, excluding terminally differentiated effector memory CD45RA+ cells. Study findings and constraints: All-four-donor shared clonotypes had higher generation probabilities than non-shared clonotypes did.

The assay ran at deep level. Clones were read by immunoSEQ multiplex PCR, and TCRdb kept only the in-frame ones, dropping some. The sample contains some 800,000 clones, about 91% of which appear only once. In regard to this clone: Antigen unknown.

Losses at the gene ends were 5 bases for V and 5 bases for J; bases not matched to a gene: 6. The CDR3 is 14 residues long. In germline, CDR1 is MNHEY, CDR2 SMNVEV (reference sequence). The specimen was naive CD8+ T cells sorted from blood. The sequence came from a man in his thirties or forties in good health. The chain links TRBV27 to TRBJ2-7, with 10 bases aligning to TRBD1. CDR3 DNA: TGTGCCAGCAGTCACGGACAGGGGGGACACGAGCAGTACTTC. It is translated as CASSHGQGGHEQYF.